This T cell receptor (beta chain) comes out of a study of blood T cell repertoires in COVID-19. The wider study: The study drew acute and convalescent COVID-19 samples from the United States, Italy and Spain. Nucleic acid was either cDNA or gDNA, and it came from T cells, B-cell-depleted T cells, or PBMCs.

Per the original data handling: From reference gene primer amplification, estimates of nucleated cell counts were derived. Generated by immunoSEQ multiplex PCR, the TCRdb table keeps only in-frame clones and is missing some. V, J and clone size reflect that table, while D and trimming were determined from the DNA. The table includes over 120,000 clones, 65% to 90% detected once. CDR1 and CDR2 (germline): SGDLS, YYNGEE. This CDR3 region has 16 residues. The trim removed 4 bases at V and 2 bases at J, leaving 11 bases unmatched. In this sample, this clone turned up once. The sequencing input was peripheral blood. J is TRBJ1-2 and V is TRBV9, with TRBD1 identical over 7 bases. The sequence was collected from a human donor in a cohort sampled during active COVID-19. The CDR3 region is CASSNRDRGSNYGYTF. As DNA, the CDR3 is TGTGCCAGCAGCAACCGGGACAGAGGGAGCAACTATGGCTACACCTTC.